This T cell receptor (beta chain) was retrieved from a study of CD8 T cells in ankylosing spondylitis. This clonotype was counted ten times or more. Its antigen is not known. Trimming took 0 bases from V and 6 from J, leaving 12 bases between them. This CDR3 is built from 15 residues. Per the germline V gene, CDR1 is SGHRS and CDR2 is YFSETQ. Study results and caveats: Reactive arthritis synovial fluid and blood were previously reported to contain some motif variants. Matched ankylosing spondylitis synovial fluid reportedly contained a significantly enriched population of disease-linked clones.

A single record per CDR3 protein comes from TCRdb applying MiXCR to the 5' RACE reads. The table has under 250,000 distinct CDR3 sequences, 25% to 30% seen once. This receptor was taken from a male donor with ankylosing spondylitis or in good health (not recorded which). Sequencing was carried out using blood, either unsorted or a sorted T cell fraction (not recorded which). The rearrangement uses TRBV5-1 and TRBJ2-2; no firm D call. The CDR3 reads CASSLDPGSAGELFF. For the CDR3, the DNA is TGCGCCAGCAGCTTGGACCCGGGTTCGGCCGGGGAGCTGTTTTTT.